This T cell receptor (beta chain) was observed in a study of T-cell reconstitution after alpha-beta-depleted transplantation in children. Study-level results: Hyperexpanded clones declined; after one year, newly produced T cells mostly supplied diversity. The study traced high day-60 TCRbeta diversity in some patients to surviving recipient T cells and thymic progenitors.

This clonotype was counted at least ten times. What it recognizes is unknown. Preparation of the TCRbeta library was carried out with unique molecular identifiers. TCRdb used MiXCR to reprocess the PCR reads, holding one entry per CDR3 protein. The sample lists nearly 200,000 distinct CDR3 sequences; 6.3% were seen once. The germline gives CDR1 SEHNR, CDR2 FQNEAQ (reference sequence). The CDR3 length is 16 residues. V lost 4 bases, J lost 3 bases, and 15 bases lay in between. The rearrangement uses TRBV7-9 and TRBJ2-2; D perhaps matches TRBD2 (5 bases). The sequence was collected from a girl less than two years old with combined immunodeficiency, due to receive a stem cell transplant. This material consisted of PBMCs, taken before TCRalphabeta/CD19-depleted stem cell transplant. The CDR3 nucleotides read TGTGCCAGCAGCTCTCGGAGTAGCGTGGACACCGGGGAGCTGTTTTTT. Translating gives CASSSRSSVDTGELFF.